This T cell receptor beta chain was obtained from a study of blood T cell repertoires in COVID-19. For the study at large: Collection of acute and convalescent COVID-19 samples took place in the United States, Italy and Spain. T cells, B-cell-depleted T cells, or PBMCs provided the cDNA or gDNA that served as material.

Germline V gene data show CDR1 as SQVTM and CDR2 as ANQGSEA. With V trimmed by 6 bases and J by 5 bases, 5 bases remained unmatched. CDR3 length equals 12 residues. Methods used by the authors: Nucleated cell counts were estimated from reference gene primer amplification. Sequencing used immunoSEQ multiplex PCR; TCRdb keeps in-frame clones, though not all of them. The V and J calls and clone size are taken from that table; D and trimming were inferred from the DNA. The sample gives some 100,000 clones, 90% to 95% of which show up once; roughly 0.99% is in the top ten. The J gene is TRBJ1-1, the V gene TRBV29-1; 8 bases are a match to TRBD1. The source of this sequence is a man in his sixties with acute or convalescent COVID-19. The sequencing input was peripheral blood. CDR3 loop: CSVDQGATEAFF. The CDR3 region has the DNA TGCAGCGTCGACCAGGGGGCGACTGAAGCTTTCTTT. The variable domain in full, with the rest retrieved from reference TRBV29-1 and TRBJ1-1, is SAVISQKPSRDICQRGTSLTIQCQVDSQVTMMFWYRQQPGQSLTLIATANQGSEATYESGFVIDKFPISRPNLTFSTLTVSNMSPEDSSIYLCSVDQGATEAFFGQGTRLTVV.